The 32 T cell receptor beta chains listed next were all sequenced from one sample in a study of cytomegalovirus exposure and HLA in healthy donors. With 60 Vbeta and 13 Jbeta primers, the PCR was carried out. The assay was immunoSEQ multiplex PCR, and TCRdb's table has in-frame clones only and misses some. The profile covers approximately 110,000 clones, with about 70% appearing a single time and about 13% taken by the ten largest. The sample was PBMCs. Every receptor here comes from a woman in her sixties or seventies in good health and CMV-seropositive.

This rearrangement joins TRBV5-1 to TRBJ2-1; TRBD2 matches 11 bases. The V gene end was trimmed by 4 bases and the J gene end by 7 bases; junction bases not matched to a gene: 10. The CDR3 length is 16 residues. Germline V lookup: CDR1 SGHRS, CDR2 YFSETQ. CDR3 amino acids: CASSATSGGSRNEQFF. The CDR3 region has the DNA TGCGCCAGCAGCGCCACTAGCGGGGGCAGTAGGAATGAGCAGTTCTTC.

Here the CDR3 DNA reads TGCGCCAGCAGCCTCGGAACAACTGGACAGGGGGCTTGGCCCCAGCATTTT. Amino acids: CASSLGTTGQGAWPQHF. The J gene is TRBJ1-5, the V gene TRBV4-3; 11 nucleotides line up with TRBD1. The V gene end was trimmed by 4 bases and the J gene end by 9 bases; junction bases not matched to a gene: 14. The CDR3 has 17 amino acids. Germline CDR1 reads LGHNA; CDR2 reads YSLEER.

V usage is TRBV5-1 and J usage is TRBJ1-2; D possibly corresponds to TRBD1 (5 bases). The CDR3 runs 13 residues. The V end was cut by 0 bases, the J end by 7 bases, with 10 bases between. Germline V gene lookup returns CDR1 SGHRS and CDR2 YFSETQ. CDR3 protein: CASSLEGVGGYTF. Written as DNA, the CDR3 is TGCGCCAGCAGCTTGGAAGGGGTCGGTGGCTACACCTTC.

This clone appeared a single time. This sequence joins TRBV6-5 and TRBJ1-1; no clear D. The germline CDR1 and CDR2 sequences are MNHEY and SVGAGI. This CDR3 spans 14 amino acids. Trimming cost V 2 bases and J 1 base, with 8 bases left between them. The CDR3 spells CASSYRRGNTEAFF. The DNA of the CDR3 is TGTGCCAGCAGTTACAGGCGGGGGAACACTGAAGCTTTCTTT.

Comment on this clone: An end of the junction does not agree with germline; a read error may underlie this. Other nucleotide sequences from this sample produce the same CDR3. V is TRBV7-6 and J is TRBJ2-7; TRBD2 aligns across 15 bases. CDR3 length: 15 residues. Germline assignment: CDR1 SGHVS and CDR2 FNYEAQ. Here the CDR3 reads CASSMGLAGGNEQYF. The CDR3, as DNA: TGTGCCAGCAGCATGGGACTAGCGGGAGGAAACGAACAGTACTTC.

This chain joins TRBV7-8 and TRBJ2-1, with 7 bases aligning to TRBD2. V dropped 9 bases and J dropped 0; count of bases not matched to a gene: 2. This CDR3 is 13 amino acids long. Germline V CDR1 and CDR2: SGHVS, FQNEAQ. The CDR3 DNA follows: TGTGCCAGTAGGACTAGCTCCTACAATGAGCAGTTCTTC. This codes for CASRTSSYNEQFF.

The genes are TRBV5-1 and TRBJ2-1; TRBD1 aligns across 8 bases. The V and J ends lost 6 bases and 7 bases, in that order; junction bases with no gene match: 9. Germline CDR1 and CDR2: SGHRS and YFSETQ. The CDR3 covers 14 residues. The DNA for the CDR3 is TGCGCCAGCAATGGGGCAGGGGGCGCGAATGAGCAGTTCTTC. It specifies CASNGAGGANEQFF. The complete variable domain, with remaining parts taken from reference TRBV5-1 and TRBJ2-1, reads KAGVTQTPRYLIKTRGQQVTLSCSPISGHRSVSWYQQTPGQGLQFLFEYFSETQRNKGNFPGRFSGRQFSNSRSEMNVSTLELGDSALYLCASNGAGGANEQFFGPGTRLTVL.

A note on this clone: The same CDR3 can be traced to other DNA sequences in this sample. The chain carries TRBV6-5 and TRBJ1-1; tentative D call: TRBD1 (5 bases). V shed 0 bases and J shed 0 bases, with 8 bases lying between them. The germline CDR1 and CDR2 sequences are MNHEY and SVGAGI. The CDR3 is 15 residues long. The CDR3 loop is CASSYSRDMNTEAFF. DNA for the CDR3: TGTGCCAGCAGTTACTCCAGGGATATGAACACTGAAGCTTTCTTT.

On this clone: One end of the junction does not line up with germline, which may come from a read error. V and J are TRBV29-1 and TRBJ2-5; D unclear. Germline loops: CDR1 SQVTM, CDR2 ANQGSEA. There are 12 residues in the CDR3. CDR3 in DNA: TGCAGCGTTGCCCCCCCCCAAGAGATCCAGTACTTC. This codes for CSVAPPQEIQYF.

V and J are TRBV9 and TRBJ2-3; 7 bases agree with TRBD2. The V and J ends lost 0 bases and 2 bases, in that order; junction bases with no gene match: 6. The V gene's germline CDR1 is SGDLS and CDR2 YYNGEE. The CDR3 totals 16 residues. The DNA for the CDR3 is TGTGCCAGCAGCGTAGGTCTAGCGGCGAACACAGATACGCAGTATTTT. Translation gives CASSVGLAANTDTQYF.

The chain couples TRBV7-2 to TRBJ2-5; 9 nucleotides line up with TRBD1. The V gene's germline CDR1 is SGHTA and CDR2 FQGNSA. Unmatched junction bases numbered 15, after V lost 4 bases and J lost 6 bases. The CDR3 runs 17 residues. The CDR3 region is CASSSPPGQGIEKTQYF. The CDR3 nucleotides read TGTGCCAGCAGCTCCCCCCCCGGACAGGGGATAGAAAAGACCCAGTACTTC.

The V gene is TRBV6-5, the J gene TRBJ1-1, with 10 bases fitting TRBD1. V lost 8 bases and J lost 1; bases outside the gene matches: 1. Germline assignment: CDR1 MNHEY and CDR2 SVGAGI. CDR3 size: 13 residues. The CDR3 sequence is CASWTGGNTEAFF. CDR3 DNA sequence: TGTGCCAGCTGGACAGGGGGGAACACTGAAGCTTTCTTT.

The chain links TRBV7-2 to TRBJ1-1; D unclear. Germline-derived CDR1 and CDR2 are SGHTA and FQGNSA. V shed 3 bases and J shed 6 bases, with 14 bases lying between them. CDR3 length: 14 residues. The CDR3 nucleotides read TGTGCCAGCAGCTTTGAGGCGAAGTCTGCTGAAGCTTTCTTT. Encoded protein: CASSFEAKSAEAFF.

The rearrangement uses TRBV6-1 and TRBJ1-6; D remains unclear. V lost 8 bases to trimming and J lost 5 bases, with 10 bases between them. From germline, CDR1 is MNHNS and CDR2 SASEGT. The CDR3 consists of 13 residues. Here the CDR3 reads CASPGLDNSPLHF. The CDR3 nucleotides are TGTGCCAGCCCAGGACTGGATAATTCACCCCTCCACTTT.

The V and J genes are TRBV29-1 and TRBJ2-7, with TRBD1 identical over 7 bases. The CDR3 extends over 14 amino acids. In germline, CDR1 is SQVTM, CDR2 ANQGSEA. Trimming at V came to 4 bases and at J to 3 bases, leaving 9 bases not matched to a gene. The CDR3: CSVARGTDFYEQYF. The CDR3 DNA reads as TGCAGCGTTGCCCGAGGGACAGATTTCTACGAGCAGTACTTC.

Only a few counts were recorded for this clone. J is TRBJ2-1 and V is TRBV27, with 12 bases matching TRBD2. CDR1 and CDR2 (germline): MNHEY, SMNVEV (reference sequence). The CDR3 extends over 15 amino acids. V lost 6 bases and J lost 7; bases outside the gene matches: 7. CDR3 sequence (DNA): TGTGCCAGCAGAAGACTAGCGGGAGTCCAGAATGAGCAGTTCTTC. Translated, it gives CASRRLAGVQNEQFF.

This chain connects TRBV5-4 to TRBJ2-1, with TRBD2 identical over 7 bases. Germline V CDR1 and CDR2: SGHNT, YYREEE (reference sequence). The CDR3 spans 14 residues. Trimming took 2 bases from V and 6 from J; bases not matched to a gene: 5. The CDR3 nucleotides are TGTGCCAGCAGCTTAGGCTCTAGCGGCAATGAGCAGTTCTTC. Translated: CASSLGSSGNEQFF.

The chain uses TRBV5-5 and TRBJ2-7; 9 bases line up with TRBD2. V dropped 4 bases and J dropped 7; count of bases not matched to a gene: 15. This CDR3 is 16 amino acids long. Per the germline V gene, CDR1 is SGHKS and CDR2 is YYEKEE (reference sequence). The CDR3 sequence is CASSPKTSSGVDEQYF. DNA of the CDR3: TGTGCCAGCAGCCCGAAGACTTCTAGCGGGGTTGATGAGCAGTACTTC.

CDR3 sequence (DNA): TGTGCCAGCAGCACCAGGGGTCGAACTGAAGCTTTCTTT. Encoded protein: CASSTRGRTEAFF. J is TRBJ1-1 and V is TRBV5-6; weak D call: TRBD1 (6 bases). CDR1 SGHDT and CDR2 YYEEEE come from the germline V gene. The CDR3 covers 13 residues. V lost 4 bases and J lost 5, with 12 bases in between.

The V gene is TRBV2, the J gene TRBJ2-5, with 12 bases that match TRBD2. Trimming took 4 bases from V and 3 from J; bases not matched to a gene: 12. In germline, CDR1 is SNHLY, CDR2 FYNNEI. The CDR3 is made up of 18 amino acids. CDR3 in DNA: TGTGCCAGCAGTGGGGCGACTAGCGGGGGTGTATTTAAAGAGACCCAGTACTTC. This codes for CASSGATSGGVFKETQYF.

The gene calls are TRBV6-1 and TRBJ1-5, with 7 bases aligning to TRBD1. V dropped 10 bases and J dropped 0; count of bases not matched to a gene: 9. The CDR3 totals 15 residues. The germline V gene encodes CDR1 MNHNS and CDR2 SASEGT. This chain's CDR3 is CATIVRGDSNQPQHF. The CDR3 nucleotides are TGTGCCACCATCGTCAGGGGGGATAGCAATCAGCCCCAGCATTTT.

This chain uses TRBV28 with TRBJ1-4, with 7 bases aligning to TRBD1. The CDR3 has 14 amino acids. The germline V gene encodes CDR1 MDHEN and CDR2 SYDVKM. V lost 5 bases to trimming and J lost 2 bases; unmatched junction nucleotides: 2. The CDR3 sequence: CASSRQGTNEKLFF. CDR3 in DNA: TGTGCCAGCAGTAGACAGGGTACTAATGAAAAACTGTTTTTT.

The chain couples TRBV6-1 to TRBJ1-2; 7 bases agree with TRBD1. Germline CDR1 MNHNS, CDR2 SASEGT. The CDR3 totals 13 residues. Trimming removed 7 bases from V and 3 bases from J; junction bases left unmatched: 5. CDR3 in DNA: TGTGCCAGCACCACCGACAGGGACTATGGCTACACCTTC. This encodes CASTTDRDYGYTF.

This clone was seen only a few times. The gene calls are TRBV7-9 and TRBJ2-3; weak D call: TRBD2 (6 bases). Germline CDR1 and CDR2: SEHNR and FQNEAQ (reference sequence). The CDR3 is 15 amino acids. V dropped 5 bases and J dropped 0 bases, with 12 bases sitting between them. CDR3 bases: TGTGCCAGCAGCCCCTGGCGGGGAAGCACAGATACGCAGTATTTT. It is translated as CASSPWRGSTDTQYF.

The V call is TRBV11-2, the J call TRBJ1-5, with TRBD1 matching 12 bases. The CDR3 contains 15 residues. Germline V gives CDR1 SGHAT, CDR2 FQNNGV. V lost 5 bases, J lost 6 bases, and 5 bases stayed unmatched. CDR3 nucleotide sequence: TGTGCCAGCAGCGGCCCGGGACAGGGGGCTCAGCCCCAGCATTTT. This translates into CASSGPGQGAQPQHF.

The chain joins TRBV6-5 to TRBJ1-2; 7 bases line up with TRBD1. V lost 3 bases to trimming and J lost 5 bases; unmatched junction nucleotides: 9. The CDR3 has 15 amino acids. Germline V CDR1 and CDR2: MNHEY, SVGAGI. The CDR3 loop is CASSYSLRTGYGYTF. The CDR3 DNA reads TGTGCCAGCAGTTATTCTCTTCGGACAGGTTATGGCTACACCTTC.

This rearrangement joins TRBV5-1 to TRBJ2-5; 15 bases agree with TRBD2. V trimming: 4 bases; J trimming: 1 base; junction bases outside the gene matches: 8. The CDR3 length is 18 residues. In germline, CDR1 is SGHRS, CDR2 YFSETQ. DNA of the CDR3: TGCGCCAGCAGCCCGGGACTAGCGGGGGGCCAAGCCCAAGAGACCCAGTACTTC. It codes for CASSPGLAGGQAQETQYF.

This chain uses TRBV7-3 with TRBJ2-1; 7 nucleotides agree with TRBD2. With 3 bases clipped from V and 3 bases from J, the junction kept 2 bases outside the gene matches. The length of the CDR3 is 14 residues. The germline V gene encodes CDR1 SGHTA and CDR2 FQGTGA. Here the CDR3 reads CASSLGLYYNEQFF. The CDR3 DNA is TGTGCCAGCAGCTTGGGACTATACTACAATGAGCAGTTCTTC. Using reference TRBV7-3 and TRBJ2-1 for the parts outside the CDR3, the full variable domain is GAGVSQTPSNKVTEKGKYVELRCDPISGHTALYWYRQSLGQGPEFLIYFQGTGAADDSGLPNDRFFAVRPEGSVSTLKIQRTERGDSAVYLCASSLGLYYNEQFFGPGTRLTVL.

The rearrangement joins TRBV30 to TRBJ2-1; 9 bases line up with TRBD1. CDR3 size: 15 residues. Trimming took 1 base from V and 5 from J; bases not matched to a gene: 6. The germline V gene has CDR1 GTSNPN and CDR2 SVGIG (reference sequence). CDR3 loop: CAWSGQGDIDNEQFF. CDR3 coding DNA: TGTGCCTGGAGTGGACAGGGGGATATAGACAATGAGCAGTTCTTC.

This clone occurred a few times. This sequence joins TRBV7-6 and TRBJ2-7, with 12 bases fitting TRBD1. The CDR3 totals 14 residues. The germline V gene has CDR1 SGHVS and CDR2 FNYEAQ. The V segment lost 5 bases and the J segment 7 bases; nucleotides outside the gene matches: 6. CDR3 sequence (DNA): TGTGCCAGCAGCCCGGGACAGGGGGCAGATGAGCAGTACTTC. Amino acid sequence: CASSPGQGADEQYF.

The gene calls are TRBV30 and TRBJ1-2; possibly TRBD1 for D (6 bases). Germline V lookup: CDR1 GTSNPN, CDR2 SVGIG (reference sequence). CDR3 length: 11 amino acids. Trimming took 3 bases from V and 8 from J, leaving 10 bases between them. This CDR3 reads CAWRQGGGYTF. The CDR3 bases are TGTGCCTGGAGACAGGGTGGCGGCTACACCTTC.

This chain joins TRBV7-9 and TRBJ1-1; the D gene is possibly TRBD1 (5 bases). Germline CDR1 is SEHNR and CDR2 is FQNEAQ (reference sequence). The CDR3 consists of 16 residues. V was trimmed by 4 bases and J by 0 bases, leaving 15 bases between them. Here the CDR3 DNA reads TGTGCCAGCAGCTCCCGAGGCGCAGGGTTGAACACTGAAGCTTTCTTT. Translation: CASSSRGAGLNTEAFF. Based on the CDR3 plus reference TRBV7-9 and TRBJ1-1, the full variable domain is DTGVSQNPRHKITKRGQNVTFRCDPISEHNRLYWYRQTLGQGPEFLTYFQNEAQLEKSRLLSDRFSAERPKGSFSTLEIQRTEQGDSAMYLCASSSRGAGLNTEAFFGQGTRLTVV.